This is a list of T cell receptor beta chains from one sample in a study of cytomegalovirus exposure and HLA in healthy donors. Using immunoSEQ multiplex PCR, the repertoire was profiled, and TCRdb retains in-frame clones only, with some absent. Here the sample spans 150,000 to 200,000 clones, 82% being singletons. The sequenced sample consisted of PBMCs. The receptors derive from a male donor in good health and CMV-seronegative. CDR3s include the opening cysteine and the closing phenylalanine or tryptophan. Fields, in order: V gene, clone size, D gene, J gene, CDR3 DNA, CDR3 protein. A D gene is named only where the DNA matches it firmly. The size entry is marked missing in some rows and otherwise reads once, few, many or a size class.

TRBV27	few	TRBD1	TRBJ2-7	TGTGCCAGCACCCTCCGCCGGGACAGGGGGACGATTGGAACCTACGAGCAGTACTTC	CASTLRRDRGTIGTYEQYF
TRBV13	-	-	TRBJ2-3	TGTGCCAGCAGCTTAACCGCGTGGTCGCAGTATTTT	CASSLTAWSQYF
TRBV7-9	-	TRBD2	TRBJ2-3	TGTGCCAGCCAGAGAGGGGCAGCGGGGTTCACAGATACGCAGTATTTT	CASQRGAAGFTDTQYF
TRBV5-1	-	-	TRBJ1-1	TGCGCCAGCAGCTACGACAGGCGCCCGAACACTGAAGCTTTCTTT	CASSYDRRPNTEAFF
TRBV5-1	-	-	TRBJ2-1	TGCGCCAGCAGCTTGGACCCGGACTCCACCCCTAATGAGCAGTTCTTC	CASSLDPDSTPNEQFF
TRBV28	-	TRBD1	TRBJ2-3	TGTGCCAGCAGCAAAAGGTGGGGGACAGGGGCGGATACGCAGTATTTT	CASSKRWGTGADTQYF
TRBV25-1	-	TRBD1	TRBJ1-1	TGTGCCAGCAGTCGGAGACAGGGGGCGGCGGGAACTGAAGCTTTCTTT	CASSRRQGAAGTEAFF
TRBV7-2	-	-	TRBJ2-3	TGTGCCAGCAGCACCCGACGGGCAGATACGCAGTATTTT	CASSTRRADTQYF
TRBV29-1	-	TRBD2	TRBJ2-3	TGCAGCGTTGAAGGGCGGGGGGGCCAAGATACGCAGTATTTT	CSVEGRGGQDTQYF
TRBV6-5	-	TRBD1	TRBJ2-5	TGTGCCAGCAGTTACCCAGGGACAGGGGGAGAGACCCAGTACTTC	CASSYPGTGGETQYF
TRBV30	-	-	TRBJ2-7	TGTGCCTGGAGTGTATTGGGCAACGAGCAGTACTTC	CAWSVLGNEQYF
TRBV11-2	-	TRBD1	TRBJ1-1	TGTGCCAGCAGCTTAGCTCCGAGGACAGGGGGGAACACTGAAGCTTTCTTT	CASSLAPRTGGNTEAFF
TRBV19	few	TRBD1	TRBJ1-2	TGTGCCAGTAACCCATGGGACAGGGAGTTGGGCTACACCTTC	CASNPWDRELGYTF
TRBV9	-	-	TRBJ2-6	TGTGCCAGCAGCCCTTACAGCCTTTCTGGGGCCAACGTCCTGACTTTC	CASSPYSLSGANVLTF
TRBV7-6	-	-	TRBJ1-6	TGTGCCAGCAGCCAAGGGACAATTTCACCCCTCCACTTT	CASSQGTISPLHF
TRBV25-1	-	-	TRBJ1-2	TGTGCCAGCAGTGCCGGACAGAACTATGGCTACACCTTC	CASSAGQNYGYTF
TRBV6-4	-	TRBD2	TRBJ2-1	TGTGCCAGCAGTGAGACTAGCGGGAGCCCCATTAGAGAGCAGTTCTTC	CASSETSGSPIREQFF
TRBV18	-	-	TRBJ1-5	TGTGCCAGCAGGGGAGGACGGGACGGTCAGCCCCAGCATTTT	CASRGGRDGQPQHF
TRBV2	-	TRBD2	TRBJ2-7	TGTGCCAGCAGTAATAGCGGGGGGGCCGAAGAGCAGTACTTC	CASSNSGGAEEQYF
TRBV27	-	TRBD1	TRBJ1-5	TGTGCCAGCAGTTTATCGGGGCATGGGACAGGGAGGGAGTTGAATCAGCCCCAGCATTTT	CASSLSGHGTGRELNQPQHF
TRBV6-5	-	TRBD2	TRBJ2-2	TGTGCCAGCAGCACTACGGGACTAGCCGGGGAGCTGTTTTTT	CASSTTGLAGELFF
TRBV7-9	-	-	TRBJ1-2	TGTGCCAGCAGCTTAGCGAGCGACGGATACTATGGCTACACCTTC	CASSLASDGYYGYTF
TRBV14	-	-	TRBJ2-1	TGTGCCAGCAGCCAAGGGTCTTCGGGCTACAATGAGCAGTTCTTC	CASSQGSSGYNEQFF
TRBV10-2	few	-	TRBJ1-1	TGCGCCAGCAGTGAGGCGAGGGCTGGTGGGGCTTTCTTT	CASSEARAGGAFF
TRBV29-1	-	-	TRBJ2-1	TGCAGCGTTTCCCCGCCCCAACGGAGTGTTCTGGGCAATGAGCAGTTCTTC	CSVSPPQRSVLGNEQFF
TRBV5-1	-	TRBD1	TRBJ1-3	TGCGCCAGCAGCTTGGAGACCCAACAGGGGGCAAACACCATATATTTT	CASSLETQQGANTIYF
TRBV6-5	-	-	TRBJ1-5	TGTGCTGGGGGGGCGGGGTCCGGCAATCAGCCCCAGCATTTT	CAGGAGSGNQPQHF
TRBV5-5	once	-	TRBJ2-1	TGTGCCAGCAGCTTGGGTCCGCCTAGGCCCTACAATGAGCAGTTCTTC	CASSLGPPRPYNEQFF
TRBV25-1	-	-	TRBJ1-5	TGTGCCAGCAGTGAATGGGGGGGCGGACAGCCCCAGCATTTT	CASSEWGGGQPQHF
TRBV5-1	-	-	TRBJ1-5	TGCGCCAGCAGCTTAGACAGCCTCAATCAGCCCCAGCATTTT	CASSLDSLNQPQHF
TRBV4-2	-	TRBD1	TRBJ2-7	TGTGCCAGCAGCCAAGGTAACCGGGACAGGCGGTTCCAAAGGTCCTACGAGCAGTACTTC	CASSQGNRDRRFQRSYEQYF
TRBV5-8	-	-	TRBJ2-7	TGTGCCAGCAGCTGGGGGGACAGATACGAGCAGTACTTC	CASSWGDRYEQYF
TRBV11-2	-	-	TRBJ1-1	TGTGCCAGCGGCCGCGGGGAAAGGGAAGCTTTCTTT	CASGRGEREAFF
TRBV18	-	TRBD1	TRBJ2-3	TGTGCCAGCTCTCGGGACAGGAGCACAGATACGCAGTATTTT	CASSRDRSTDTQYF
TRBV28	-	-	TRBJ2-1	TGTGCCACCACCATCTCCGGGGGAGGCCACTACAATGAGCAGTTCTTC	CATTISGGGHYNEQFF
TRBV18	-	-	TRBJ1-3	TGTGCCAGCTCACCAAGTATGGCAGGCCTCTCTGGAAACACCATATATTTT	CASSPSMAGLSGNTIYF
TRBV18	-	TRBD1	TRBJ2-7	TGTGCCAGCTCACCGGTGGGACAGTCCTCCTACGAGCAGTACTTC	CASSPVGQSSYEQYF
TRBV10-1	-	TRBD1	TRBJ1-3	TGCGCCAGCAGTAAGGACAGGAGCCCTGGAAACACCATATATTTT	CASSKDRSPGNTIYF